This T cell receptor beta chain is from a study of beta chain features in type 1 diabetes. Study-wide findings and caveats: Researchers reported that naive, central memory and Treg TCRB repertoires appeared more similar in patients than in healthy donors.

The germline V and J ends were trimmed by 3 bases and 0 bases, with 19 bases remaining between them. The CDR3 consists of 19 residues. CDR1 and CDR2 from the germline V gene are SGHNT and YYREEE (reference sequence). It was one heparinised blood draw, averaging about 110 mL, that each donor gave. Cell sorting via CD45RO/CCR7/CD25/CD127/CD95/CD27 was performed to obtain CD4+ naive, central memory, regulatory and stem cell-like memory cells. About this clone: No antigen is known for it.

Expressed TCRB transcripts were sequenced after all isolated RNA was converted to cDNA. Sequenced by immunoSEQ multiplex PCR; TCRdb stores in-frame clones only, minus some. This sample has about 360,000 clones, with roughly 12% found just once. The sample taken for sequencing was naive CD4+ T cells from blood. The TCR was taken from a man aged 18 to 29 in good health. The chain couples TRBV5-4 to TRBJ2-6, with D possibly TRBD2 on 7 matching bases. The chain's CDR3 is CASSSVPGGDSSGANVLTF. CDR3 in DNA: TGTGCCAGCAGCTCCGTCCCGGGGGGCGACAGCTCTGGGGCCAACGTCCTGACTTTC.